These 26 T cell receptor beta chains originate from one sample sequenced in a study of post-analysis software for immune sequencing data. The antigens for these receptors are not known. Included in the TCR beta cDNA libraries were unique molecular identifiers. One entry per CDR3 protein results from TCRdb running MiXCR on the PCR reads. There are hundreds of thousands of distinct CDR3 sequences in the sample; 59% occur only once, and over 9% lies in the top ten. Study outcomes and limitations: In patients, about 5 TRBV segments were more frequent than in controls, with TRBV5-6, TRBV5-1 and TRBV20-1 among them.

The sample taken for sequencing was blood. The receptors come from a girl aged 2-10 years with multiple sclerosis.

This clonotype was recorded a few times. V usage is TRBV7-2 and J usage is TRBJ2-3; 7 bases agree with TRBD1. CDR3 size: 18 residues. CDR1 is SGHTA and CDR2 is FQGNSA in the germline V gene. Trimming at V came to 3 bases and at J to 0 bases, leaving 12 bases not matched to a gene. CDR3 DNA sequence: TGTGCCAGCAGCTTCCACCCGGGACAGATAACTAGCACAGATACGCAGTATTTT. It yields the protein CASSFHPGQITSTDTQYF.

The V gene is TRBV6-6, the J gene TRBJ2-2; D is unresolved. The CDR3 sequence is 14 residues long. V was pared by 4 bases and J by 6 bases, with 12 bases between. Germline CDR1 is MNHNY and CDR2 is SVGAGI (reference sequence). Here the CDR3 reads CASSSYDVAGELFF. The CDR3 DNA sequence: TGTGCCAGCAGTTCCTACGACGTGGCCGGGGAGCTGTTTTTT.

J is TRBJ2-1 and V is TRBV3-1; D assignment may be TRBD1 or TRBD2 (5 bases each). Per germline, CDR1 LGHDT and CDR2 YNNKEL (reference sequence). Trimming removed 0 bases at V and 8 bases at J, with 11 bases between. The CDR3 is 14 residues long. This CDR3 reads CASSQDGRGDEQFF. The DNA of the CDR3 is TGTGCCAGCAGCCAAGACGGTAGAGGGGATGAGCAGTTCTTC.

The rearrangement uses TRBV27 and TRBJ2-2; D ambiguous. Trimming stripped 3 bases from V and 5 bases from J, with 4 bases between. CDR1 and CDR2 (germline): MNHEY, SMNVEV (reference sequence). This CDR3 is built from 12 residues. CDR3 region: CASSFGTGELFF. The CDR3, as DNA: TGTGCCAGCAGTTTCGGGACCGGGGAGCTGTTTTTT.

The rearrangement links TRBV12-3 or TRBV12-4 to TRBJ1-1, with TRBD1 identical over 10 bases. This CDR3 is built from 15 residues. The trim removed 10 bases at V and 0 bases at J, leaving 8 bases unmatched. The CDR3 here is CAIDRGPAMNTEAFF. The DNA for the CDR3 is TGTGCCATCGACAGGGGGCCGGCCATGAACACTGAAGCTTTCTTT.

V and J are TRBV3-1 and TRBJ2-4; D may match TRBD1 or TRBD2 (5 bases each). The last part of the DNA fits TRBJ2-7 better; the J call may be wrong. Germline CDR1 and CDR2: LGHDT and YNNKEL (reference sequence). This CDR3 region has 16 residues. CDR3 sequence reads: CASSPYSGTGSYEQYF. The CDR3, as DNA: TGTGCCAGCAGCCCTTACTCCGGGACGGGTTCCTACGAGCAGTACTTC.

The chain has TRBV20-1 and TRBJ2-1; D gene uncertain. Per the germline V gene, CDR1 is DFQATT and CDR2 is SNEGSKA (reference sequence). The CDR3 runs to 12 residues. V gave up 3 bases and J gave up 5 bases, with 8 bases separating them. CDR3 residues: CSARAGNNEQFF. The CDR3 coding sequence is TGCAGTGCTAGGGCCGGAAACAATGAGCAGTTCTTC.

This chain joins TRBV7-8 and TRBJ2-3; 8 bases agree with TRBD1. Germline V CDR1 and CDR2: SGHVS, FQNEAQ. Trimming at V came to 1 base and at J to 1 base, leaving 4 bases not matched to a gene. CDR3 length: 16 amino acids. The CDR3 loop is CASSLVGGQGTDTQYF. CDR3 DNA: TGTGCCAGCAGCTTAGTTGGGGGACAGGGCACAGATACGCAGTATTTT.

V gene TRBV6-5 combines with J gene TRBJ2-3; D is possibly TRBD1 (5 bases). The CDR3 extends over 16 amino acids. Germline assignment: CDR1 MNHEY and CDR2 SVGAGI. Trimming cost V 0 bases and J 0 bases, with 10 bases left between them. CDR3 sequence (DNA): TGTGCCAGCAGTTACTCGGGGCAGGGCAGCACAGATACGCAGTATTTT. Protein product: CASSYSGQGSTDTQYF.

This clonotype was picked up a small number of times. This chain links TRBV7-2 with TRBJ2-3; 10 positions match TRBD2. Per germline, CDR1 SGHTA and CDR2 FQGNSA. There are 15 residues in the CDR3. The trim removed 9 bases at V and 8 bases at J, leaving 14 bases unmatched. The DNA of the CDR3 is TGTGCCAGTTCCTTCAGCGGGGGGGCTCCCGTTACGCAGTATTTT. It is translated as CASSFSGGAPVTQYF.

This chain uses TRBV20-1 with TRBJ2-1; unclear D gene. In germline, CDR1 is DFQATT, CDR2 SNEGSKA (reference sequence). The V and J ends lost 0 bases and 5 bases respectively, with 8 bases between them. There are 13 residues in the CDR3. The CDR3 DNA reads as TGCAGTGCTAGAGACGCGACGAACAATGAGCAGTTCTTC. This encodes CSARDATNNEQFF.

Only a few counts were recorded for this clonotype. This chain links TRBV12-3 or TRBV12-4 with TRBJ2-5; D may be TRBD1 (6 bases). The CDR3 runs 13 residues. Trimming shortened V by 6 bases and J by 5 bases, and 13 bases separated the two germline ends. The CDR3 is CASSPQGMETQYF. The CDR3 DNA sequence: TGTGCCAGCAGCCCTCAGGGGATGGAGACCCAGTACTTC.

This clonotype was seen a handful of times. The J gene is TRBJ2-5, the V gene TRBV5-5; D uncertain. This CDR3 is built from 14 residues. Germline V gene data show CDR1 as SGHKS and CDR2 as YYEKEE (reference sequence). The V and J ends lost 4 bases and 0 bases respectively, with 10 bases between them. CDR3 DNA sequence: TGTGCCAGCAGCCTGAAGCAGTACCAAGAGACCCAGTACTTC. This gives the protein CASSLKQYQETQYF.

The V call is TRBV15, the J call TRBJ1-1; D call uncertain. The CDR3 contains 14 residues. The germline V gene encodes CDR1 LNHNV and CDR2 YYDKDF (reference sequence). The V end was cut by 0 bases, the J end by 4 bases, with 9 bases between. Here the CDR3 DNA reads TGTGCCACCAGCAGAGATCGCGGGGTCACTGAAGCTTTCTTT. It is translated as CATSRDRGVTEAFF.

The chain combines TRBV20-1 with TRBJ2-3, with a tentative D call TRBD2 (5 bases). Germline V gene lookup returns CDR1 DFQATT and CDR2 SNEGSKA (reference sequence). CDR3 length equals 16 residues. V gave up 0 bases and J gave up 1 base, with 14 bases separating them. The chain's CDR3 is CSAREMASRRTDTQYF. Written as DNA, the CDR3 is TGCAGTGCTAGAGAGATGGCTAGCAGACGCACAGATACGCAGTATTTT.

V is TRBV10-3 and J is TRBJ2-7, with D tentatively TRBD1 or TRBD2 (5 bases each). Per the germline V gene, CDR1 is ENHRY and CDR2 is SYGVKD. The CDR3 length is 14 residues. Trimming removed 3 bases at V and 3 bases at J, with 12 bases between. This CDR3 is CAISDGTANYEQYF. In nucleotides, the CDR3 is TGTGCCATCAGTGATGGGACCGCCAACTACGAGCAGTACTTC.

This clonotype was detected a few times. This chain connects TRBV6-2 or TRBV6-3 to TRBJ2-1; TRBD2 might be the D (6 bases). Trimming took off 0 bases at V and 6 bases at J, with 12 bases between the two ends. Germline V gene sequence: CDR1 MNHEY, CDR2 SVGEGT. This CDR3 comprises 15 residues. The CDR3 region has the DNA TGTGCCAGCAGTTACTCCCTCGAGGGAGGCAATGAGCAGTTCTTC. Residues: CASSYSLEGGNEQFF.

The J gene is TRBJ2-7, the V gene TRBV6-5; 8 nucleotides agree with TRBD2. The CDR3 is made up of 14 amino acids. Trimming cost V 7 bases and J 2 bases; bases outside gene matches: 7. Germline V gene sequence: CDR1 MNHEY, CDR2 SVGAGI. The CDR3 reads CASTLAGRPYEQYF. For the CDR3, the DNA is TGTGCCAGCACCTTAGCGGGACGTCCCTACGAGCAGTACTTC.

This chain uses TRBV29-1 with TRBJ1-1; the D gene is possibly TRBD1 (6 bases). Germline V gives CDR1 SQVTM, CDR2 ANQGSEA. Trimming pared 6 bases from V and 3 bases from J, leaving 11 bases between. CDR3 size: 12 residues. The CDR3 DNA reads TGCAGCGTCCACAGGGAGGACACTGAAGCTTTCTTT. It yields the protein CSVHREDTEAFF.

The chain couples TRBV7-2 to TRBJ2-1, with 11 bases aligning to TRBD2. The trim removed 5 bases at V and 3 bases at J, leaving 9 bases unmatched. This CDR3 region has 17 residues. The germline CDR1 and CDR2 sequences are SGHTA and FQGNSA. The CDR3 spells CASSVRLAGGLYNEQFF. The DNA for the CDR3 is TGTGCCAGCAGCGTACGATTAGCGGGGGGGCTCTACAATGAGCAGTTCTTC.

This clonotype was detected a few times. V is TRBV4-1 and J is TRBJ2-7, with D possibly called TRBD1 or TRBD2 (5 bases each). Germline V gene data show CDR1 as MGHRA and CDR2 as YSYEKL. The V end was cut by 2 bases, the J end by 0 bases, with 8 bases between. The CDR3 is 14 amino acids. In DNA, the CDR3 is TGCGCCAGCAGCCAACCGGGACCCTCCTACGAGCAGTACTTC. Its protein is CASSQPGPSYEQYF.

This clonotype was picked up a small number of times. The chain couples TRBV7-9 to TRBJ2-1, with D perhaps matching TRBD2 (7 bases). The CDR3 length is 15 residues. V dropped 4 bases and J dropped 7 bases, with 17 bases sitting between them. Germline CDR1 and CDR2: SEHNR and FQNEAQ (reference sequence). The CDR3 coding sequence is TGTGCCAGCAGCTACCTCCTTCGGGGGGCAAATGAGCAGTTCTTC. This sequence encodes CASSYLLRGANEQFF.

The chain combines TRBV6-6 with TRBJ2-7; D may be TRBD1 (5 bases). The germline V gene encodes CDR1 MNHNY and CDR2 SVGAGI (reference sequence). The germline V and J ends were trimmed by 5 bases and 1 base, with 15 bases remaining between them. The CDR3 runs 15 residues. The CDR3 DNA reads TGTGCCAGCAGTGAGACTCGACAGATTTCCTACGAGCAGTACTTC. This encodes CASSETRQISYEQYF.

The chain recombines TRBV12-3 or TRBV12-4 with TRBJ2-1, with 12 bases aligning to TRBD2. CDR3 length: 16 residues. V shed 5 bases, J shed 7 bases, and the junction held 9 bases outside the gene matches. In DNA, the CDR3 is TGTGCCAGCAGTCTTCTAGCGGGGGGGCCTTTGAATGAGCAGTTCTTC. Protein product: CASSLLAGGPLNEQFF.

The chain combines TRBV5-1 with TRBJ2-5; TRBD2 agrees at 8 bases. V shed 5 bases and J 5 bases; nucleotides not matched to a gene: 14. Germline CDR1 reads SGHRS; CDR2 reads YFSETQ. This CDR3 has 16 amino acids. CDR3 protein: CASRELAAIPGETQYF. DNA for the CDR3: TGCGCCAGCAGGGAACTAGCGGCCATCCCCGGGGAGACCCAGTACTTC.

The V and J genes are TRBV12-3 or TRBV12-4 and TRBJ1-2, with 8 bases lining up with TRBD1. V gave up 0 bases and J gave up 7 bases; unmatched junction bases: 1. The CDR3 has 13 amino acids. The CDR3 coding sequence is TGTGCCAGCAGTTTAGCGACAGGGGTTGGCTACACCTTC. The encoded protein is CASSLATGVGYTF.